The 23 T cell receptor beta chains reported below all come from one sample, sequenced in a study of blood T cell repertoires in COVID-19. The protocol was immunoSEQ multiplex PCR, while the TCRdb copy is restricted to in-frame clones and leaves out a portion. The table has some 300,000 clones, around 88% seen once. Sequencing used peripheral blood. The receptor set was obtained from a woman aged 25 to 39 who had recovered from COVID-19.

V usage is TRBV7-3 and J usage is TRBJ1-2, with 8 positions matching TRBD1. The J segment lost 8 bases and the V segment lost 3 bases, leaving 5 bases of the junction unmatched. Germline CDR1 and CDR2: SGHTA and FQGTGA. The CDR3 extends over 13 amino acids. CDR3 sequence (DNA): TGTGCCAGCAGCTTGACAGGGGCGGAGGGCTACACCTTC. Translating it yields CASSLTGAEGYTF.

The rearrangement uses TRBV9 and TRBJ2-5; 11 bases map to TRBD2. The germline V gene has CDR1 SGDLS and CDR2 YYNGEE. The CDR3 sequence is 16 residues long. The J segment lost 1 base and the V segment lost 3 bases, leaving 5 bases of the junction unmatched. The CDR3 is CASSGRLAGSQETQYF. In DNA form, the CDR3 reads TGTGCCAGCAGCGGTAGACTAGCGGGGAGCCAAGAGACCCAGTACTTC.

V is TRBV28 and J is TRBJ1-5, with D maybe TRBD1 (6 bases). The CDR3 consists of 15 residues. The V end was cut by 7 bases, the J end by 3 bases, with 16 bases between. Germline V gene lookup returns CDR1 MDHEN and CDR2 SYDVKM. The CDR3 spells CASKGDRLYNQPQHF. The CDR3 DNA is TGTGCCAGCAAGGGAGACAGGCTCTACAATCAGCCCCAGCATTTT.

This chain connects TRBV4-3 to TRBJ2-7, with 9 bases identical to TRBD1. The CDR3 is 15 residues long. Trimming removed 3 bases from V and 5 bases from J; junction bases left unmatched: 8. The V gene's germline CDR1 is LGHNA and CDR2 YSLEER. CDR3 region: CASSHDLGQGDEQYF. CDR3 sequence (DNA): TGCGCCAGCAGCCATGACCTGGGACAGGGTGACGAGCAGTACTTC.

The genes are TRBV20-1 and TRBJ2-5; TRBD1 might be the D (6 bases). CDR1 and CDR2 from the germline V gene are DFQATT and SNEGSKA (reference sequence). This CDR3 comprises 15 residues. Deletions cut 3 bases from V and 4 bases from J, with 18 bases between. The CDR3 spells CSASTAVRGGETQYF. The CDR3 coding sequence is TGCAGTGCTAGTACTGCCGTCAGGGGTGGAGAGACCCAGTACTTC.

The gene calls are TRBV30 and TRBJ2-1; 12 bases agree with TRBD2. J was trimmed by 3 bases and V by 3 bases; bases with no gene match: 6. Germline V gene lookup returns CDR1 GTSNPN and CDR2 SVGIG (reference sequence). The CDR3 has 16 residues. The CDR3 coding sequence is TGTGCCTGGAGCAATTCACTAGCGGGGGGCTACAATGAGCAGTTCTTC. Its translation: CAWSNSLAGGYNEQFF.

J is TRBJ2-3 and V is TRBV6-2 or TRBV6-3; D is perhaps TRBD2 (6 bases). The germline V gene has CDR1 MNHEY and CDR2 SVGEGT. The V end was cut by 4 bases, the J end by 0 bases, with 11 bases between. The CDR3 loop spans 15 amino acids. The CDR3 region is CASSFTGDSTDTQYF. As DNA, the CDR3 is TGTGCCAGCAGTTTTACGGGGGACAGCACAGATACGCAGTATTTT.

This chain uses TRBV7-6 with TRBJ2-6, with D perhaps TRBD2 (5 bases). Germline V CDR1 and CDR2: SGHVS, FNYEAQ. The CDR3 contains 16 residues. Trimming took 5 bases from V and 0 from J, leaving 11 bases between them. CDR3 loop: CASSPDGISGANVLTF. The CDR3 DNA reads as TGTGCCAGCAGCCCCGACGGGATCTCTGGGGCCAACGTCCTGACTTTC.

This chain connects TRBV9 to TRBJ2-3; D is perhaps TRBD2 (6 bases). The CDR3 contains 15 residues. Trimming removed 6 bases from V and 1 base from J, with 15 bases in between. CDR1 is SGDLS, CDR2 YYNGEE, per germline. In DNA form, the CDR3 reads TGTGCCAGCACCCCCTTGGGGACTCGCACAGATACGCAGTATTTT. It codes for CASTPLGTRTDTQYF.

The chain is built from TRBV18 and TRBJ2-1, with TRBD1 matching 9 bases. V was clipped by 7 bases and J by 10 bases; unmatched bases: 11. The V gene's germline CDR1 is KGHSH and CDR2 LQKENI. CDR3 length: 14 residues. CDR3 bases: TGTGCCAGCTACCAGGGACAGGGCGATTGGGAGCAGTTCTTC. Translation gives CASYQGQGDWEQFF.

The CDR3 loop reads CASSQGGVMNTEAFF. The CDR3 bases are TGTGCCAGCAGCCAAGGGGGGGTCATGAACACTGAAGCTTTCTTT. The rearrangement joins TRBV4-2 to TRBJ1-1, with a tentative D call TRBD1 (5 bases). With 1 base removed from V and 0 bases from J, the gap between germline ends came to 9 bases. CDR3 length: 15 amino acids. The V gene's germline CDR1 is LGHNA and CDR2 YNFKEQ.

The gene calls are TRBV3-1 (or the pseudogene TRBV3-2) and TRBJ2-2; unclear D gene. The V and J ends lost 4 bases and 0 bases respectively, with 15 bases between them. Germline loops: CDR1 LGHDT, CDR2 YNNKEL (reference sequence). The CDR3 consists of 17 residues. The CDR3 coding sequence is TGTGCCAGCAGCCTAACCGACACGCACGCGAACACCGGGGAGCTGTTTTTT. Amino acids: CASSLTDTHANTGELFF.

The V call is TRBV7-9, the J call TRBJ2-1; 9 bases map to TRBD1. With V trimmed by 4 bases and J by 10 bases, 5 bases remained unmatched. Germline CDR1 SEHNR, CDR2 FQNEAQ (reference sequence). This CDR3 is 13 amino acids long. The CDR3 DNA follows: TGTGCCAGCAGCTCAACAGGGGGCGGCGAGCAGTTCTTC. Translated: CASSSTGGGEQFF.

This rearrangement joins TRBV5-1 to TRBJ1-2; 7 bases agree with TRBD1. In germline, CDR1 is SGHRS, CDR2 YFSETQ. The CDR3 runs to 14 residues. Trimming took 0 bases from V and 8 from J; bases not matched to a gene: 7. CDR3 sequence (DNA): TGCGCCAGCAGCTTGGCCGAACCAGGGGGAGGCTACACCTTC. It codes for CASSLAEPGGGYTF.

The chain carries TRBV30 and TRBJ2-5; 8 bases align to TRBD1. The CDR3 length is 15 residues. Germline CDR1 reads GTSNPN; CDR2 reads SVGIG (reference sequence). V gave up 0 bases and J gave up 3 bases; unmatched junction bases: 6. CDR3 region: CAWSVRTGLKETQYF. CDR3 DNA: TGTGCCTGGAGTGTGCGGACAGGGCTGAAAGAGACCCAGTACTTC.

This chain joins TRBV18 and TRBJ1-2, with 7 bases aligning to TRBD1. Germline CDR1 is KGHSH and CDR2 is LQKENI. This CDR3 has 14 residues. Trimming cost V 5 bases and J 5 bases; bases outside gene matches: 8. The CDR3 DNA follows: TGTGCCAGCTCATTAGGGGGACAGACTTATGGCTACACCTTC. It encodes CASSLGGQTYGYTF.

The CDR3 protein is CASSEGRGGWDTQYF. The CDR3 DNA reads as TGTGCCAGCAGTGAGGGGCGGGGAGGTTGGGATACGCAGTATTTT. The gene calls are TRBV25-1 and TRBJ2-3; a weak D match, TRBD2 (6 bases). The CDR3 consists of 15 residues. CDR1 and CDR2 (germline): MGHDK, SYGVNS. The V end lost 3 bases, the J end lost 6 bases, and 16 bases lay between the germline ends.

The chain couples TRBV11-2 to TRBJ2-7; D unresolved. Germline lookup yields CDR1 SGHAT and CDR2 FQNNGV. V dropped 0 bases and J dropped 0 bases, with 12 bases sitting between them. The CDR3 runs 16 residues. The DNA of the CDR3 is TGTGCCAGCAGCTTAGATGGCCGCTCCAGCTCCTACGAGCAGTACTTC. Translation: CASSLDGRSSSYEQYF.

The chain uses TRBV11-2 and TRBJ1-2; no firm D call. Germline CDR1 and CDR2: SGHAT and FQNNGV. CDR3 size: 15 residues. V was trimmed by 0 bases and J by 8 bases, leaving 16 bases between them. The CDR3 here is CASSLDRRGLGGYTF. The CDR3 DNA follows: TGTGCCAGCAGCTTAGACCGACGAGGGCTGGGAGGCTACACCTTC. The full variable domain, its missing parts supplied by reference TRBV11-2 and TRBJ1-2, is EAGVAQSPRYKIIEKRQSVAFWCNPISGHATLYWYQQILGQGPKLLIQFQNNGVVDDSQLPKDRFSAERLKGVDSTLKIQPAKLEDSAVYLCASSLDRRGLGGYTFGSGTRLTVV.

The CDR3 DNA follows: TGTGCCAGCAGCTTACCAGGGGCCGGGACTGAAGCTTTCTTT. Translating gives CASSLPGAGTEAFF. The chain employs TRBV7-3 and TRBJ1-1, with a tentative D call TRBD1 (6 bases). Trimming took off 2 bases at V and 5 bases at J, with 12 bases between the two ends. Germline CDR1 reads SGHTA; CDR2 reads FQGTGA. This CDR3 is 14 amino acids long.

The gene calls are TRBV5-4 and TRBJ1-2; no firm D call. The V and J ends lost 4 bases and 4 bases respectively, with 14 bases between them. Germline-derived CDR1 and CDR2 are SGHNT and YYREEE (reference sequence). The CDR3 extends over 14 amino acids. The CDR3: CASSASGPLYGYTF. The DNA of the CDR3 is TGTGCCAGCAGCGCCTCGGGTCCTCTCTATGGCTACACCTTC.

In its sample, this clone was seen many times. This rearrangement joins TRBV4-1 to TRBJ2-2; 7 bases map to TRBD2. Trimming at V came to 4 bases and at J to 6 bases, leaving 11 bases not matched to a gene. Germline V lookup: CDR1 MGHRA, CDR2 YSYEKL. The length of the CDR3 is 16 residues. As DNA, the CDR3 is TGCGCCAGCAGCCCACACTTTCCCGGACTAGCCGGGGAGCTGTTTTTT. Residues: CASSPHFPGLAGELFF.

The chain carries TRBV11-3 and TRBJ1-1; D is unresolved. Looked up from germline, CDR1 is SGHNT and CDR2 is YENEEA. V lost 1 base to trimming and J lost 2 bases, with 5 bases between them. The CDR3 totals 13 residues. The CDR3 sequence is CASSLVRNTEAFF. In DNA form, the CDR3 reads TGTGCCAGCAGCTTAGTGAGAAACACTGAAGCTTTCTTT. The full variable domain, rest sourced from reference TRBV11-3 and TRBJ1-1, is EAGVVQSPRYKIIEKKQPVAFWCNPISGHNTLYWYLQNLGQGPELLIRYENEEAVDDSQLPKDRFSAERLKGVDSTLKIQPAELGDSAVYLCASSLVRNTEAFFGQGTRLTVV.